This TCR beta chain was sequenced for a study of blood T cell repertoires in COVID-19. Original analysis: Amplified reference gene primers provided the basis for estimating nucleated cell counts. Clones were sequenced by immunoSEQ multiplex PCR, and TCRdb holds only the in-frame ones, with some missing. That table furnishes V, J and clone size, whereas the DNA furnished D and trimming. The data contain 14,000 to 15,000 clones, 60% to 80% of them singletons. This clone was counted once. This TCR came from a human donor in a cohort sampled during active COVID-19. The sample consisted of peripheral blood.

The CDR3 sequence is CSASVSGGVHEQYF. The CDR3 DNA reads as TGCAGTGCTAGTGTTAGCGGGGGAGTCCACGAGCAGTACTTC. The chain links TRBV20-1 to TRBJ2-7; 9 bases are a match to TRBD2. V lost 3 bases, J lost 5 bases, and 8 bases stayed unmatched. The CDR3 has 14 residues. Germline V gene data show CDR1 as DFQATT and CDR2 as SNEGSKA (reference sequence).